This entry features one T cell receptor (beta chain) sequence. Amplification used 60 Vbeta primers and 13 Jbeta primers. The table came from immunoSEQ multiplex PCR; TCRdb's copy has only in-frame clones and leaves some out. Among about 210,000 clones listed, roughly 80% were seen once. This specimen belongs to a study of cytomegalovirus exposure and HLA in healthy donors. Trimming shortened V by 0 bases and J by 6 bases, and 7 bases separated the two germline ends. Germline-derived CDR1 and CDR2 are SGHNT and YYREEE (reference sequence). CDR3 length equals 13 residues. The specimen was PBMCs. The chain employs TRBV5-4 and TRBJ2-1; tentatively, D is TRBD2 (5 bases). This sequence was found in a man between 40 and 49 years old in good health and CMV-seropositive. The chain's CDR3 is CASSLASRNEQFF. The CDR3 DNA follows: TGTGCCAGCAGCTTGGCTAGCCGCAATGAGCAGTTCTTC.